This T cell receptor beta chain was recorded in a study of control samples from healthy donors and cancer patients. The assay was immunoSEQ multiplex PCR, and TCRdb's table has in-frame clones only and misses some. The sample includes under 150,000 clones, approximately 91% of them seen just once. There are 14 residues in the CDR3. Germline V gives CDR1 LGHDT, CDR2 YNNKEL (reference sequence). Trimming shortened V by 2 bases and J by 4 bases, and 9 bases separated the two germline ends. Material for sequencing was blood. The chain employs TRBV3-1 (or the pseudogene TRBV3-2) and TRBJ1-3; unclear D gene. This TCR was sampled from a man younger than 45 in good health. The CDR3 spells CASSQLIGGNTIYF. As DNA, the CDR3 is TGTGCCAGCAGCCAATTAATAGGGGGAAACACCATATATTTT.